The clone carrying this T cell receptor beta chain was seen only once. The sample is drawn from a study of cytomegalovirus exposure and HLA in healthy donors. The PCR contained 60 Vbeta and 13 Jbeta primers. Clones were sequenced by immunoSEQ multiplex PCR, and TCRdb holds only the in-frame ones, with some missing. The sample consists of under 200,000 clones, about an eighth of them appearing once. CDR3 size: 16 residues. J was trimmed by 0 bases and V by 4 bases; bases with no gene match: 6. The V gene's germline CDR1 is SGHRS and CDR2 YFSETQ. The J gene is TRBJ1-3, the V gene TRBV5-1, with 8 bases aligning to TRBD1. The sequence was collected from a man aged 50-60 years in good health and CMV-seropositive. Material: PBMCs. The CDR3: CASSAATGDSGNTIYF. The CDR3 DNA is TGCGCCAGCAGCGCCGCGACAGGGGACTCTGGAAACACCATATATTTT. Filled out from reference TRBV5-1 and TRBJ1-3, the complete variable domain reads KAGVTQTPRYLIKTRGQQVTLSCSPISGHRSVSWYQQTPGQGLQFLFEYFSETQRNKGNFPGRFSGRQFSNSRSEMNVSTLELGDSALYLCASSAATGDSGNTIYFGEGSWLTVV.